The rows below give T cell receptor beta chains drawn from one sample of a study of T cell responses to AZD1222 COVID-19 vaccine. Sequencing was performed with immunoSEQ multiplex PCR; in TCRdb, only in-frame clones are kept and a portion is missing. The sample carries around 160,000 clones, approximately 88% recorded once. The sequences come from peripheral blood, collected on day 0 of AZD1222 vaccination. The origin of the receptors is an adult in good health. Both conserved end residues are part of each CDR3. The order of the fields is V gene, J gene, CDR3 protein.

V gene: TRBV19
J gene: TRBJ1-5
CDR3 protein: CATTITGPGQPQHF

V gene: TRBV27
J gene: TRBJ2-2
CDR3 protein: CASSSLGNTGELFF

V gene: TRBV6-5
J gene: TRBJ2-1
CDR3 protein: CASNTFQREQFF

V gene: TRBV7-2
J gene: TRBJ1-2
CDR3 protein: CASSLSGDYGYTF

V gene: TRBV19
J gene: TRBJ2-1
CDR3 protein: CASSSTSGGANEQFF

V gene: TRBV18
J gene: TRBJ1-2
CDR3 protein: CASSPEPTGGINYGYTF

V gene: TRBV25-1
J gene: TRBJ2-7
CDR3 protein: CASSPPGGRYEQYF

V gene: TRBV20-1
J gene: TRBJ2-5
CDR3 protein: CSAKRAETQYF

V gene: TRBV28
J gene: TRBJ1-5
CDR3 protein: CASSGQVNQPQHF

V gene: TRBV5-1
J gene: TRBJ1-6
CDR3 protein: CASSSGLGAESPLHF

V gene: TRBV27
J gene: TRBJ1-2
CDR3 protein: CASSPGQERGYTF

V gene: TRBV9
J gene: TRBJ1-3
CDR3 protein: CASSFDSSGNTIYF

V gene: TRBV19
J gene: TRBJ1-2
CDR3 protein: CASSTGGNYGYTF

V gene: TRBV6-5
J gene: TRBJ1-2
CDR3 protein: CASSQKLYSNYGYTF

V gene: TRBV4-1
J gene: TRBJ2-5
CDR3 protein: CASRLVGGQVEETQYF

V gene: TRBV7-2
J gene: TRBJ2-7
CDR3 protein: CASSNRQGAGEQYF

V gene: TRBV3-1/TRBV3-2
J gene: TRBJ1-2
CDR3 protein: CASRQRQGGNYGYTF

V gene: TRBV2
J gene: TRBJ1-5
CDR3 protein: CASNGQTNQPQHF

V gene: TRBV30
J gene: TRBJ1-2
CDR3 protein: CAWSGQGGYTF

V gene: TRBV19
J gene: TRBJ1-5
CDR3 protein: CASSIGVYQPQHF

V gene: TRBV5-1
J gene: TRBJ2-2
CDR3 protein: CASSLIASGVGELFF

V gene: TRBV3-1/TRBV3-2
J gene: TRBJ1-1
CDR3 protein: CASRPQGGTEAFF

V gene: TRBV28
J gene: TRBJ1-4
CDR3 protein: CASSLGTGGSTNEKLFF

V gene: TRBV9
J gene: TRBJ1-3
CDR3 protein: CASSARTRDYTSGNTIYF

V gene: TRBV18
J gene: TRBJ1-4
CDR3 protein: CASSPGLNEKLFF

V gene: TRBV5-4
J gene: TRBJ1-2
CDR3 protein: CASSLLTGTNYGYTF

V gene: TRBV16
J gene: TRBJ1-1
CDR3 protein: CASSHQTGVGTEAFF

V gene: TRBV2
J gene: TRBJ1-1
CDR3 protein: CASSISSPANTEAFF

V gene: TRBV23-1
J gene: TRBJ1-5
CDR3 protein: CASSLGGKGNQPQHF

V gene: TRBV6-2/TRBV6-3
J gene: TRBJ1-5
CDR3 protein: CASSWAGDQPQHF

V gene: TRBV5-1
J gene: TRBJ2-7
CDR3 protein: CASQPLQGQHEQYF

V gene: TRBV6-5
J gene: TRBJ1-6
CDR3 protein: CASRKEGARNSPLHF

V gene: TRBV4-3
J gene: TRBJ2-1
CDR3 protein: CASSQDRPRGRTHNEQFF

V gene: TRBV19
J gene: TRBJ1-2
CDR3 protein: CASSISIRQGCSF

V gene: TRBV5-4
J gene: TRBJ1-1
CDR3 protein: CASSPTLGNTEAFF

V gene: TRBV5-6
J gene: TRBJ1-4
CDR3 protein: CASASITGPKNEKLFF

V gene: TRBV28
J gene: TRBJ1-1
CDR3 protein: CASTPDRASEAFF

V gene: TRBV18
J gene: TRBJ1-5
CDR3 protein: CASSPQKGGNQPQHF

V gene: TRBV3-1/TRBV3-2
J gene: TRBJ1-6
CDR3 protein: CASSQGRNANSPLHF

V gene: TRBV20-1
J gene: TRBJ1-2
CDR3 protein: CSASAGVTYGYTF

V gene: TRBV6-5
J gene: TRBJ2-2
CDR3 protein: CASRTNTGELFF

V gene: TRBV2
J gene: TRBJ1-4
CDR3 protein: CASSDDRVNEKLFF

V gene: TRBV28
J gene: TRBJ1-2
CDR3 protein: CASSFNTGGYGYTF

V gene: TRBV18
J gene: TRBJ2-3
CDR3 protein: CASRPTGQITDTQYF

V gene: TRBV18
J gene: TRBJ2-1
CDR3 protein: CASSPPASPNEQFF

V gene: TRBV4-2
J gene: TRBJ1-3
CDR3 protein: CASSQDITGTSGNTIYF

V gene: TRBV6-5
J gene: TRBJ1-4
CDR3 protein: CASSRATRGNEKLFF

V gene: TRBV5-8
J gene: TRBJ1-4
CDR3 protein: CASSLAGLAEEREKLFF